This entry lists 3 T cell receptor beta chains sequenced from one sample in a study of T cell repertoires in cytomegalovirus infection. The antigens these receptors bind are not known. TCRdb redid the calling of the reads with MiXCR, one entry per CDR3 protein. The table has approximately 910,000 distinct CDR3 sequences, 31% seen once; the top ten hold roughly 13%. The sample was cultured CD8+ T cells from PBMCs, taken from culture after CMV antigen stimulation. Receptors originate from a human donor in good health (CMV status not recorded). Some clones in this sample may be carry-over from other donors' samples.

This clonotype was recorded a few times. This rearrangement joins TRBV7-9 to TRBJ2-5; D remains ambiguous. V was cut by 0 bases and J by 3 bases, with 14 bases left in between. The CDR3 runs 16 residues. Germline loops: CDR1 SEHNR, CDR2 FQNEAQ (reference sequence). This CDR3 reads CASSLAIAPTKETQYF. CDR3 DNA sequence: TGTGCCAGCAGCTTAGCCATAGCCCCGACCAAAGAGACCCAGTACTTC.

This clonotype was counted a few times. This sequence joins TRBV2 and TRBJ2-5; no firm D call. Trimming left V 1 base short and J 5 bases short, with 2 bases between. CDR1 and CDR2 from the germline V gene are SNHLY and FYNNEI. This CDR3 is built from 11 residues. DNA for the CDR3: TGTGCCAGCAGTGAAGACGAGACCCAGTACTTC. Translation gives CASSEDETQYF.

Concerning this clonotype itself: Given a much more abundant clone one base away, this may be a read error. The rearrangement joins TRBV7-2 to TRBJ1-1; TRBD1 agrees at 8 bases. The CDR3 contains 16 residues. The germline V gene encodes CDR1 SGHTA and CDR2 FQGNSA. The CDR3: CAGSLSRGQVGTEAFF. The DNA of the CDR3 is TGTGCCGGCAGCTTAAGCAGGGGGCAAGTAGGGACTGAAGCTTTCTTT.